The sequence of this T cell receptor (beta chain) was determined in a study of shared clonotypes between healthy human individuals. Study-level background: Plates per donor: three CD4 naive, three CD4 memory, two CD8 naive, one CD8 memory.

The authors loaded roughly 200 ng DNA, tens of thousands of T cell genomes, into sorted-subset replicate PCRs. Using immunoSEQ multiplex PCR, the repertoire was profiled, and TCRdb retains in-frame clones only, with some absent. The sample yields about 2,500,000 clones, approximately 90% seen once. This CDR3 region has 17 residues. With 0 bases clipped from V and 8 bases from J, the junction kept 11 bases outside the gene matches. Germline V gene sequence: CDR1 SGDLS, CDR2 YYNGEE. The sequence came from a man younger than 35 in good health. The source material was naive CD4+ T cells sorted from blood. As to subset: CD45RA+ positively selected. This chain joins TRBV9 and TRBJ2-1; TRBD2 agrees at 10 bases. Written as DNA, the CDR3 is TGTGCCAGCAGCGTAGCCCCTAGCGGGAGTAGTGTCGATGAGCAGTTCTTC. This gives the protein CASSVAPSGSSVDEQFF. Looking up the rest from reference TRBV9 and TRBJ2-1 gives the full variable domain: DSGVTQTPKHLITATGQRVTLRCSPRSGDLSVYWYQQSLDQGLQFLIQYYNGEERAKGNILERFSAQQFPDLHSELNLSSLELGDSALYFCASSVAPSGSSVDEQFFGPGTRLTVL.